Shown below are 4 T cell receptor beta chains from a single sample sequenced in a study of T cell responses to AZD1222 COVID-19 vaccine. Some clones are missing from TCRdb's copy, which holds only in-frame ones; the method was immunoSEQ multiplex PCR. The top ten clones hold around 1.5% of a sample with about 120,000 clones, roughly 92% of them seen once. This material consisted of peripheral blood, taken 28 days after the second AZD1222 dose. The source is an adult who received the AZD1222 COVID-19 vaccine.

The genes are TRBV23-1 and TRBJ1-2; the D is unclear. TRBV23-1 is known as an ORF, though its function is uncertain. The CDR3 contains 15 residues. V was cut by 4 bases and J by 0 bases, with 12 bases left in between. The CDR3 DNA sequence: TGCGCCAGCAGTCGTAAGGACGCCGCTAACTATGGCTACACCTTC. Amino acids: CASSRKDAANYGYTF.

This rearrangement joins TRBV7-8 to TRBJ1-5; D unresolved. The ends were cut back, 1 base at V and 1 base at J, with 11 bases in the middle. The CDR3 totals 16 residues. Germline V gene lookup returns CDR1 SGHVS and CDR2 FQNEAQ. CDR3 sequence (DNA): TGTGCCAGCAGCTTAGGACACTCCGTAAGCAATCAGCCCCAGCATTTT. Translation gives CASSLGHSVSNQPQHF.

This chain connects TRBV30 to TRBJ1-6; 7 nucleotides align to TRBD1. Germline values: CDR1 GTSNPN, CDR2 SVGIG (reference sequence). CDR3 size: 16 residues. The junction had 9 bases not matched to a gene; V was cut back by 0 bases and J by 7 bases. DNA of the CDR3: TGTGCCTGGAGTGTAAGTGCGACAGGGAGCAATTCACCCCTCCACTTT. This translates into CAWSVSATGSNSPLHF.

The J gene is TRBJ2-3, the V gene TRBV2, with a tentative D call TRBD2 (5 bases). The ends were cut back, 3 bases at V and 6 bases at J, with 10 bases in the middle. CDR1 and CDR2 from the germline V gene are SNHLY and FYNNEI. This CDR3 spans 13 amino acids. The CDR3 nucleotides read TGTGCCAGCAGTGATAGCGTTGGGGATACGCAGTATTTT. This gives the protein CASSDSVGDTQYF.